This TCR beta chain came from a study of CD4 T cells in relation to SARS-CoV-2 and coronaviruses. Across the whole study: ViraFEST: roughly ten-day antigen culture of PBMCs, then TCR beta CDR3 sequencing. Controls used an HIV-1 Nef peptide pool or no peptide.

The CDR3 is 12 residues long. Germline CDR1 and CDR2: LNHDA and SQIVND (reference sequence). V lost 1 base and J 1 base, leaving 2 bases between the germline ends. Before the COVID-19 pandemic, during about 2011-2019, CD4+ T cells were taken from unexposed donors. The cells were cultured for about ten days before CD4+ T cells were isolated. As cell numbers allowed, unexposed-donor CD4+ T cells faced SARS-CoV-2 S/N and four cold-coronavirus spikes. Each well had 2.1 million or so PBMCs in about 5% human AB serum with IL-2. Turning to this clone: What it recognizes is unknown.

Measured with immunoSEQ multiplex PCR; TCRdb has only the in-frame clones, and not every one. The table has 15,000 to 20,000 clones, approximately 75% seen once; the top ten hold around a quarter. The chain is built from TRBV19 and TRBJ2-7; no clear D. The TCR comes from a human donor in good health. Sequenced sample: CD4+ T cells from PBMCs, cultured in vitro. DNA of the CDR3: TGTGCCAGTAGTATAGGTTCCTACGAGCAGTACTTC. Protein product: CASSIGSYEQYF.